These 13 T cell receptor beta chains came from one sample sequenced in a study of blood T cell repertoires in COVID-19. The method was immunoSEQ multiplex PCR; TCRdb's version includes in-frame clones alone and lacks a portion of them. Among some 130,000 clones listed, 75% to 90% were seen once. The sample was PBMCs or T cells enriched from blood (not recorded which). All receptors come from a woman aged 45-59 years who had recovered from COVID-19.

The rearrangement joins TRBV5-6 to TRBJ2-2; 13 bases align to TRBD2. CDR1 is SGHDT and CDR2 is YYEEEE in the germline V gene. The CDR3 contains 16 residues. The J segment lost 5 bases and the V segment lost 3 bases, leaving 4 bases of the junction unmatched. In DNA, the CDR3 is TGTGCCAGCAGCTGGACTAGCGGGGGTCCTACCGGGGAGCTGTTTTTT. Translating it yields CASSWTSGGPTGELFF.

This chain connects TRBV7-9 to TRBJ1-2; TRBD1 aligns across 7 bases. The CDR3 has 11 amino acids. Germline V lookup: CDR1 SEHNR, CDR2 FQNEAQ (reference sequence). The V gene end was trimmed by 7 bases and the J gene end by 9 bases; junction bases not matched to a gene: 5. In nucleotides, the CDR3 is TGTGCCAGCAAAGACAGGGCAAGCTACACCTTC. Protein product: CASKDRASYTF. Combining the CDR3 with reference TRBV7-9 and TRBJ1-2 gives the whole variable domain DTGVSQNPRHKITKRGQNVTFRCDPISEHNRLYWYRQTLGQGPEFLTYFQNEAQLEKSRLLSDRFSAERPKGSFSTLEIQRTEQGDSAMYLCASKDRASYTFGSGTRLTVV.

J is TRBJ2-3 and V is TRBV5-1, with TRBD2 as a possible D gene (6 bases). This CDR3 has 16 residues. Germline V gives CDR1 SGHRS, CDR2 YFSETQ. V was trimmed by 4 bases and J by 3 bases, leaving 18 bases between them. The CDR3 DNA follows: TGCGCCAGCAGCGGGCGGGGCCCGACGAGAACAGATACGCAGTATTTT. Translated, it gives CASSGRGPTRTDTQYF.

This sequence joins TRBV7-8 and TRBJ1-5; D ambiguous. Trimming removed 4 bases at V and 2 bases at J, with 9 bases between. The CDR3 covers 14 residues. CDR1 SGHVS and CDR2 FQNEAQ come from the germline V gene. This CDR3 is CASSSWEGNQPQHF. The DNA of the CDR3 is TGTGCCAGCAGCTCCTGGGAGGGCAATCAGCCCCAGCATTTT.

The J gene is TRBJ1-2, the V gene TRBV6-5; TRBD1 might be the D (6 bases). CDR1 and CDR2 from the germline V gene are MNHEY and SVGAGI. V lost 7 bases to trimming and J lost 4 bases, with 16 bases between them. This CDR3 has 14 residues. CDR3 sequence: CASTIVGGVYGYTF. The DNA of the CDR3 is TGTGCCAGCACTATTGTAGGGGGGGTCTATGGCTACACCTTC.

The rearrangement uses TRBV3-1 (or the pseudogene TRBV3-2) and TRBJ1-1, with unresolved D. The CDR3 runs 13 residues. The ends were cut back, 1 base at V and 6 bases at J, with 9 bases in the middle. Germline V lookup: CDR1 LGHDT, CDR2 YNNKEL (reference sequence). The CDR3 nucleotides read TGTGCCAGCAGCCAAGGAGGGATCGCTGAAGCTTTCTTT. This codes for CASSQGGIAEAFF.

The chain recombines TRBV7-9 with TRBJ1-5; 7 bases are shared with TRBD1. The CDR3 extends over 16 amino acids. Germline loops: CDR1 SEHNR, CDR2 FQNEAQ (reference sequence). The trim removed 0 bases at V and 6 bases at J, leaving 8 bases unmatched. CDR3 loop: CASSLALGQAGQPQHF. CDR3 bases: TGTGCCAGCAGCTTAGCGCTTGGACAGGCCGGTCAGCCCCAGCATTTT.

The chain carries TRBV2 and TRBJ1-5; TRBD1 matches at 7 bases. Germline loops: CDR1 SNHLY, CDR2 FYNNEI. The CDR3 extends over 15 amino acids. The V segment lost 5 bases and the J segment 1 base; nucleotides outside the gene matches: 5. The CDR3 coding sequence is TGTGCCAGCAGTACGACAGGGAGCAGCAATCAGCCCCAGCATTTT. It yields the protein CASSTTGSSNQPQHF. The variable domain in full, completed from reference TRBV2 and TRBJ1-5, reads EPEVTQTPSHQVTQMGQEVILRCVPISNHLYFYWYRQILGQKVEFLVSFYNNEISEKSEIFDDQFSVERPDGSNFTLKIRSTKLEDSAMYFCASSTTGSSNQPQHFGDGTRLSIL.

The gene calls are TRBV7-8 and TRBJ2-1; 9 nucleotides agree with TRBD1. The V gene end was trimmed by 5 bases and the J gene end by 1 base; junction bases not matched to a gene: 9. The CDR3 has 17 residues. CDR1 SGHVS and CDR2 FQNEAQ come from the germline V gene. CDR3 sequence: CASSIQGTGLSYNEQFF. The CDR3 bases are TGTGCCAGCAGCATCCAAGGGACAGGGTTGTCCTACAATGAGCAGTTCTTC.

The chain couples TRBV21-1 to TRBJ1-2; the D call in the table, TRBD1, was not verified against the DNA. TRBV21-1 is a pseudogene locus. The CDR3 has 19 amino acids. The CDR3 protein is CASSRGQGRLGGLFYGYTF. Here the CDR3 DNA reads TGTGCCAGCAGTAGAGGACAGGGAAGGCTAGGGGGTTTATTCTATGGCTACACCTTC.

The V call is TRBV7-6, the J call TRBJ1-4; D call uncertain. In germline, CDR1 is SGHVS, CDR2 FNYEAQ. The V and J ends lost 5 bases and 6 bases respectively, with 10 bases between them. CDR3 length equals 13 residues. CDR3 DNA sequence: TGTGCCAGCAGCGCACTTCGATATGAAAAACTGTTTTTT. Amino acid sequence: CASSALRYEKLFF.

This chain links TRBV30 with TRBJ1-5; the match to TRBD1 covers 8 bases. Germline lookup yields CDR1 GTSNPN and CDR2 SVGIG (reference sequence). The CDR3 extends over 15 amino acids. After removal of 1 base from V and 7 bases from J, the junction contained 9 bases not matched to a gene. This CDR3 reads CAWSALQGEEQPQHF. CDR3 coding DNA: TGTGCCTGGAGTGCCTTACAGGGGGAGGAACAGCCCCAGCATTTT.

The chain employs TRBV6-2 or TRBV6-3 and TRBJ1-1; possibly TRBD1 for D (6 bases). Germline CDR1 MNHEY, CDR2 SVGEGT. The germline V and J ends were trimmed by 6 bases and 0 bases, with 11 bases remaining between them. The CDR3 covers 14 residues. In nucleotides, the CDR3 is TGTGCCAGCAGCCCGGGGGCCTTGAACACTGAAGCTTTCTTT. This translates into CASSPGALNTEAFF.